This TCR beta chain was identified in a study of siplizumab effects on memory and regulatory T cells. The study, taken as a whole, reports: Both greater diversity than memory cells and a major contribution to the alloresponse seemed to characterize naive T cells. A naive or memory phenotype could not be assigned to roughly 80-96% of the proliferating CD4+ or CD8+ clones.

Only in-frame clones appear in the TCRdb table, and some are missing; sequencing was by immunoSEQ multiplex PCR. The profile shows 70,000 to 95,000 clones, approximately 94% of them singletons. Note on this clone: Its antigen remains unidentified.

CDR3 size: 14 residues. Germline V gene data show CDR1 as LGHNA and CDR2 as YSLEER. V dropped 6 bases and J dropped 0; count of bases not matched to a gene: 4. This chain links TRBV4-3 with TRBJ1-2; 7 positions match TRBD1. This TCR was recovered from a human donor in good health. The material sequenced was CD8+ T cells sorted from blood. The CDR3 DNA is TGCGCCAGCAGACCGGGACAGACTAACTATGGCTACACCTTC. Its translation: CASRPGQTNYGYTF.